The TCR beta chain under discussion was sequenced for a study of chemoradiotherapy in HPV16-positive cancers. Study-level findings and limits: The functional HPV-specific definition rests on just two HPV16-positive patients.

Profiled with immunoSEQ multiplex PCR; TCRdb holds only in-frame clones, not every one. The table has 40,000 or so clones, roughly three quarters seen once. Repertoires were sampled repeatedly during chemoradiotherapy. This clone was counted between two and nine times. Its cognate antigen is unknown. The CDR3 has 12 residues. Germline V CDR1 and CDR2: SEHNR, FQNEAQ (reference sequence). Trimming pared 5 bases from V and 3 bases from J, leaving 8 bases between. This TCR was recovered from a human donor with HPV-associated anogenital cancer. Sequencing used blood, obtained from a patient who underwent chemoradiotherapy. The chain carries TRBV7-9 and TRBJ2-7; D uncertain. The CDR3, as DNA: TGTGCCAGCAGCATGGGTTTCTACGAGCAGTACTTC. Protein product: CASSMGFYEQYF. The entire variable domain, with the rest obtained from reference TRBV7-9 and TRBJ2-7, is as follows: DTGVSQNPRHKITKRGQNVTFRCDPISEHNRLYWYRQTLGQGPEFLTYFQNEAQLEKSRLLSDRFSAERPKGSFSTLEIQRTEQGDSAMYLCASSMGFYEQYFGPGTRLTVT.